A single sample is the source of the 5 T cell receptor beta chains below, sequenced in a study of cytomegalovirus exposure and HLA in healthy donors. PCR was performed using 60 Vbeta and 13 Jbeta primers. Sequencing used immunoSEQ multiplex PCR; TCRdb keeps in-frame clones, though not all of them. The sample records about 140,000 clones, around three fifths being singletons. Sequenced input: PBMCs. These receptors were obtained from a male donor in good health and CMV-seronegative.

The gene calls are TRBV19 and TRBJ2-3, with TRBD2 matching 9 bases. The trim removed 0 bases at V and 5 bases at J, leaving 9 bases unmatched. The CDR3 runs 17 residues. Germline V gene data show CDR1 as LNHDA and CDR2 as SQIVND (reference sequence). The chain's CDR3 is CASSIDGSSGGRDTQYF. CDR3 sequence (DNA): TGTGCCAGTAGTATAGATGGGAGTAGCGGGGGACGAGATACGCAGTATTTT.

The chain employs TRBV25-1 and TRBJ2-7, with 7 positions matching TRBD2. The CDR3 has 14 amino acids. The ends lost 3 bases at V and 5 bases at J; junction bases unmatched: 7. In germline, CDR1 is MGHDK, CDR2 SYGVNS. The CDR3 region is CASSEASGWNEQYF. CDR3 nucleotides: TGTGCCAGCAGTGAGGCTAGCGGTTGGAACGAGCAGTACTTC.

The chain couples TRBV2 to TRBJ2-1, with D possibly TRBD2 on 5 matching bases. V was trimmed by 3 bases and J by 0 bases, leaving 12 bases between them. Per germline, CDR1 SNHLY and CDR2 FYNNEI. The CDR3 runs 16 residues. Here the CDR3 DNA reads TGTGCCAGCAGTGACCCCCCGGGGAGCTCCTACAATGAGCAGTTCTTC. Translation: CASSDPPGSSYNEQFF.

V is TRBV6-1 and J is TRBJ2-1; 7 bases line up with TRBD2. Losses at the gene ends were 2 bases for V and 8 bases for J; bases not matched to a gene: 9. Germline V lookup: CDR1 MNHNS, CDR2 SASEGT. The CDR3 consists of 15 residues. The CDR3 nucleotides are TGTGCCAGCAGTGAATGGGTCGGGGGAGGGGATGAGCAGTTCTTC. Translated: CASSEWVGGGDEQFF.

The chain is built from TRBV9 and TRBJ2-7; TRBD1 matches 7 bases. Per the germline V gene, CDR1 is SGDLS and CDR2 is YYNGEE. V lost 3 bases and J lost 6; bases outside the gene matches: 6. The CDR3 length is 13 residues. The CDR3 DNA reads as TGTGCCAGCAGCGGGGACAGTCGGGGCGAGCAGTACTTC. It is translated as CASSGDSRGEQYF.